This T cell receptor beta chain was obtained from a study of T-cell memory formation after mild COVID-19. The length of the CDR3 is 13 residues. Trimming stripped 2 bases from V and 6 bases from J, with 12 bases between. From germline, CDR1 is SGHDT and CDR2 YYEEEE. Researchers used 5'RACE with constant-segment primers to make TCR alpha and TCR beta cDNA libraries that carry sample barcodes and UMIs. TCRdb re-called the 5' RACE reads through MiXCR, storing one row per CDR3 protein. The sample yields some 450,000 distinct CDR3 sequences, 15% to 25% seen once. Whole-study findings and limits: What remained unconfirmed was the SARS-CoV-2 specificity of second-wave clones peaking on day 37. CD4+ bias marked clones expanding day 15 to 37, unlike balanced contracting clones. Contracting CD4+ clones were located mainly in CM and EM, and CD8+ clones in EMRA.

This clonotype came up a few times. Its antigen is not known. The rearrangement joins TRBV5-6 to TRBJ2-7; D gene unclear. This clonotype originated in an adult woman who had mild COVID-19 (a few samples of this study predate the infection). Cell type and time point are not known. The sequencing input was PBMCs or a T cell subset sorted from them (not recorded which). The CDR3 loop reads CASSFSFLGEQYF. The CDR3 DNA sequence: TGTGCCAGCAGCTTTTCTTTTCTAGGCGAGCAGTACTTC.